This T cell receptor beta chain stems from a study of shared clonotypes between healthy human individuals (dated by TCRdb to 2018 to 2021). For context, the study as a whole: A few men and a couple of women, aged 18 to 49 years, made up the cohort. To estimate repertoire size and how much clonotypes are shared between individuals, the study performed deep sequencing of blood TCR repertoires from 4 to 6 healthy adults. For each donor, CD4 naive and CD4 memory were each run on three plates, CD8 naive on two plates, and CD8 memory on one plate. Leukapheresis yielded between about 0.94 and 10 billion PBMCs per donor. Libraries were prepared and TCR repertoires were sequenced by different laboratories using diverse techniques, in order to increase sequencing depth and limit assay-specific biases.

Findings and caveats that apply to the study as a whole: Larger estimated clonotype richness was generally found for naive subsets than for memory subsets. Pairwise subsampling led to the expectation that sequencing depth would affect the degree of clonotype sharing among donors. Sharing across a handful of donors was observed for approximately 4.6% of naive CD4, under 4% of naive CD8, roughly 2.3% of memory CD4, and around 0.44% of memory CD8 clonotypes. Sampling was restricted to blood, and TCR repertoires in tissue are likely to differ from TCR repertoires in blood. Even with the large sequencing depth, rarefaction of the sorted-subset datasets indicated that sequencing was incomplete. The small number of donors limited the genetic and exposure-history diversity represented. Clonotypes shared by all four sorted-subset donors showed higher generation probabilities than non-shared clonotypes.

Points on this clone: It has no known antigen specificity. The input lacks base qualities; no much larger clone sits a single base away.

TCR CDR3 regions were amplified from genomic DNA by multiplex PCR using the deep immunoSEQ assay. Genomic DNA extracted from each cell subset was distributed evenly over all wells of several immunoSEQ 96-well plates, and each plate served as one replicate. Each replicate PCR for sorted subsets received 150 to 250 ng genomic DNA, equal to about 29,000 T cell genomes. The purified libraries were quantified using a Qubit 3.0 fluorometer, sized with a Bioanalyzer 2100, and then quantified again using the KAPA Library Quantification kit. A separate single-read 150-cycle Illumina NextSeq 550 flow cell was used to sequence each immunoSEQ 96-well plate. The paper's processing steps were these. Because the immunoSEQ output held only junctional sequences and lacked quality scores, the filtering could not match the filtering applied to full-length reads. Sequences were annotated with PyIR, a Python wrapper for IgBLAST v1.9, and V/J genes and CDR3 were assigned using IMGT germline references. Reads were filtered out if the reads had weak V/J assignments (E-value above 1e-6), no CDR3, stop codons, out-of-frame junctions, or ambiguous translated residues. V3J clonotypes were defined by identical inferred V gene, J gene, and CDR3 amino acid sequence. Percentage overlap between repertoires was computed as shared unique clonotypes divided by the size of the smaller repertoire. RTK rarefaction, the Chao1 estimator, and Recon v2.1 estimates of unobserved clonotypes were used to assess repertoire richness. Generation probabilities were computed with OLGA for all TCRbeta clonotypes obtained by the gDNA method from a few donors. TCRdb re-hosts the immuneACCESS table, in-frame sequences only. Its copies lack some clones; in the studies checked, an unresolved V gene accounts for under half of them, and the cause for the rest is not known. D and trimming come from the DNA, and the V and J calls and clone size come from that table. In this sample the table shows over 2 million clones, around 93% of which occur a single time. The top ten clonotypes cover 0.37% of the sample.

The donors were healthy, HIV-negative adults who had no recently reported acute infections or vaccinations. Only Caucasian adults living in Nashville, Tennessee, USA were represented among the donors. Magnetic negative selection was used to enrich CD4+ T cells, after which naive cells were positively selected on CD45RA and the negative fraction became the memory subset. Blood was obtained by leukapheresis, after which PBMCs were separated by Ficoll-Histopaque density gradient centrifugation and cryopreserved in liquid nitrogen vapor phase. Analytical flow cytometry was used to check the purity and quantity of every magnetically sorted T cell population. Each sorted fraction had its genomic DNA isolated and then quantified by UV absorbance on a Nanodrop 2000c. From cysteine to phenylalanine, the CDR3 is 14 amino acids long. The sequence is cut down to CDR3 DNA, 42 bases in frame from base 1. The junction carries 19 bases between V and J, which are trimmed by 2 bases and 12 bases respectively. CDR1 is given as KGHSH and CDR2 as LQKENI, both from the germline V gene.

The V and J segments used are TRBV18 and TRBJ1-2, with the D gene call left open. The sequencing input was naive CD4+ T cells from PBMCs. Reading the label with the study, this specimen's cell subset or site is: CD45RA+ positively selected. The sequence was collected from a man aged 18-30 years in good health. Some clones in this sample may be carry-over from other donors' samples. The nucleotides read TGTGCCAGCTCACCAATGGTCGCCCCCCTACCCCACACCTTC. It is translated as CASSPMVAPLPHTF.